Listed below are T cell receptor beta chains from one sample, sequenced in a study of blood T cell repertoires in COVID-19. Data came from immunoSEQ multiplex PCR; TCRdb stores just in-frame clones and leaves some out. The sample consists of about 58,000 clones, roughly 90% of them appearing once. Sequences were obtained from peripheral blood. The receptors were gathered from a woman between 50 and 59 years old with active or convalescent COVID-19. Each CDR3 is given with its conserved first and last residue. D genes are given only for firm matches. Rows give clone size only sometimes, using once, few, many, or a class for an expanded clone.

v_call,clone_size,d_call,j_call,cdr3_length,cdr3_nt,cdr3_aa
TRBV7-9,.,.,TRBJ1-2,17,TGTGCCAGCAGCCCACCCAGTAGGCAGGGCAGGGACTATGGCTACACCTTC,CASSPPSRQGRDYGYTF
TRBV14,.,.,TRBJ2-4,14,TGTGCCAGCAGCCAACGCAGCGGATGGAACATTCAGTACTTC,CASSQRSGWNIQYF
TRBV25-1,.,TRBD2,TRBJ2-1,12,TGTGCCAGCAGTCTAGCGGCTAATGAGCAGTTCTTC,CASSLAANEQFF
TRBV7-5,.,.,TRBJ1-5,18,TGTGTCAGAAGCTTAGTATTGGCCGACAGTCATAGCAATCAGCCCCAGCATTTT,CVRSLVLADSHSNQPQHF
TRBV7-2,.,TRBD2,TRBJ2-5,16,TGTGCCAGCAGCATGCTAGCGGGAGTAGGAGGAGAGACCCAGTACTTC,CASSMLAGVGGETQYF
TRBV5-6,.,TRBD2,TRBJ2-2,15,TGTGCCAGCAGCTTTGGCGCGGGAGTCACCGGGGAGCTGTTTTTT,CASSFGAGVTGELFF
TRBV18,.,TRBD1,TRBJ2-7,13,TGTGCCAGCTCATCCCGACAGGGCTACGAGCAGTACTTC,CASSSRQGYEQYF
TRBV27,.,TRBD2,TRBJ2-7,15,TGTGCCAGCAGGCCAACTAGCGGGGGGACCTACGAGCAGTACTTC,CASRPTSGGTYEQYF
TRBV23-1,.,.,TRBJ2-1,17,TGCGCCAGCAGTCAACCTTATTCTGCCAGGTATCGCAATGAGCAGTTCTTC,CASSQPYSARYRNEQFF
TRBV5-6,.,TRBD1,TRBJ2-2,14,TGTGCCAGCAGCCGGACAGGGTTAACTGGGGAGCTGTTTTTT,CASSRTGLTGELFF
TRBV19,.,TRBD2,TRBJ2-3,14,TGTGCCAGTAGTACCAGACTAGCGGGTGATACGCAGTATTTT,CASSTRLAGDTQYF
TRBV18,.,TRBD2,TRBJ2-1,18,TGTGCCAGCTCACCACCGGGACTAGCGGGCAGTGTTGGTAATGAGCAGTTCTTC,CASSPPGLAGSVGNEQFF
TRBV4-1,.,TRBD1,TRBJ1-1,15,TGCGCCAGCGACAGGAAGACAGGGGGAACGGATGAAGCTTTCTTT,CASDRKTGGTDEAFF
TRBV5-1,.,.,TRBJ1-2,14,TGCGCCAGCAGCTTGGGGGCAGGGGCAGATGGCTACACCTTC,CASSLGAGADGYTF
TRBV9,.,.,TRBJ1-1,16,TGTGCCAGCAGCGTAGGTACGGGGATGATCGACACTGAAGCTTTCTTT,CASSVGTGMIDTEAFF
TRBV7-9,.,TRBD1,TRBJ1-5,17,TGTGCCAGCAGCGAGTGGACAGGGGGCCTGAGCAATCAGCCCCAGCATTTT,CASSEWTGGLSNQPQHF
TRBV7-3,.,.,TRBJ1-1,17,TGTGCCAGCAGCTTAATGAGTGGGCAGGGGTCGAGTACTGAAGCTTTCTTT,CASSLMSGQGSSTEAFF
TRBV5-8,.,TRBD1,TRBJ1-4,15,TGTGCCAGCAGCACCGGGGACAGTGAGAATGAAAAACTGTTTTTT,CASSTGDSENEKLFF
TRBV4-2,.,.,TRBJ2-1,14,TGTGCCAGCAGCCCGCCGGACAGCTTCAATGAGCAGTTCTTC,CASSPPDSFNEQFF
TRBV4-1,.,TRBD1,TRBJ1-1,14,TGCGCCACCAGCCAAGATCAGGGGGCAGGTGAAGCTTTCTTT,CATSQDQGAGEAFF
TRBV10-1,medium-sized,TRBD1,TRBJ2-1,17,TGCGCCAGCAGTGAGTCGCATTCTGGGACAGGGTACAATGAGCAGTTCTTC,CASSESHSGTGYNEQFF
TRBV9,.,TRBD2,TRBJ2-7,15,TGTGCCAGCAGCGTATCGGCGGGAGTGACGTACGAGCAGTACTTC,CASSVSAGVTYEQYF
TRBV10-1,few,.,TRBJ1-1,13,TGCGCCAGCAGCCTGGACTTGAACACTGAAGCTTTCTTT,CASSLDLNTEAFF
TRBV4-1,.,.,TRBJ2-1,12,TGCGCCAGCAGCCAAGTCGCGGGTGAGCAGTTCTTC,CASSQVAGEQFF
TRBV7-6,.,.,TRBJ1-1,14,TGTGCCAGCAGCTTAGGGTCACAGAACACTGAAGCTTTCTTT,CASSLGSQNTEAFF
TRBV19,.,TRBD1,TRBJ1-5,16,TGTGCCAGTAAGGCCTATTCCGGGACAGATTATCAGCCCCAGCATTTT,CASKAYSGTDYQPQHF
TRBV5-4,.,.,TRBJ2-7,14,TGTGCCAGCAGCACCCCACAGGGATTCTACGAGCAGTACTTC,CASSTPQGFYEQYF
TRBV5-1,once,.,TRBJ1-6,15,TGCGCCAGCAGCTTGAACACAGACTATAATTCACCCCTCCACTTT,CASSLNTDYNSPLHF
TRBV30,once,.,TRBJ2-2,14,TGTGCCTGTAGTAGACGGGCAGGGACCGGGGAGCTGTTTTTT,CACSRRAGTGELFF
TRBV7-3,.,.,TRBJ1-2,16,TGTGCCAGCAGCCCTAATAGGGACGCGGGAATCTATGGCTACACCTTC,CASSPNRDAGIYGYTF
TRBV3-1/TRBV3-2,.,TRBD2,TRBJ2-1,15,TGTGCCAGCAGCCAAGAGACTAGCGGGTGGCACGAGCAGTTCTTC,CASSQETSGWHEQFF
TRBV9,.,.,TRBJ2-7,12,TGTGCCAGCAGCGGGAGCTCCTACGAGCAGTACTTC,CASSGSSYEQYF
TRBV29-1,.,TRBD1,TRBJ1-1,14,TGCAGCGCAGCTCCCGGGACAGTCAACACTGAAGCTTTCTTT,CSAAPGTVNTEAFF
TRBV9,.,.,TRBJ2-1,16,TGTGCCAGCAGTACGACCGGGACTCAGTACTACAATGAGCAGTTCTTC,CASSTTGTQYYNEQFF
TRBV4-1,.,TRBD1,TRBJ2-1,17,TGCGCCAGCAGCCGCGGTACTATGAACAGGGGCCTGGGTGAGCAGTTCTTC,CASSRGTMNRGLGEQFF
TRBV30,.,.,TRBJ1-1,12,TGTGCCTGGAGTGCTCTTACTCCTAAAGCTTTCTTT,CAWSALTPKAFF
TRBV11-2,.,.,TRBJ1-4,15,TGTGCCAGCAGCCCCTCCGGGGGGGCCGATGAAAAACTGTTTTTT,CASSPSGGADEKLFF
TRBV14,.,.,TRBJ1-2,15,TGTGCCAGCAGCCGGGACCTCAGCGGGCACTATGGCTACACCTTC,CASSRDLSGHYGYTF
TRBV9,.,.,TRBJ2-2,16,TGTGCCAGCAGCGTAGAAGGTAGCGGTAACACCGGGGAGCTGTTTTTT,CASSVEGSGNTGELFF
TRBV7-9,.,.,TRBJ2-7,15,TGTGCCAGCAGCTATTGGGAGGCCCTCCCCTACGAGCAGTACTTC,CASSYWEALPYEQYF
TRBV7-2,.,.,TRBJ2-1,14,TGTGCCAGCAGCTTGGGGGGAAAACACAATGAGCAGTTCTTC,CASSLGGKHNEQFF
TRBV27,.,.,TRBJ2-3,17,TGTGCCAGCAGTTTCGGCTTCCGCTTCGGGGACACAGATACGCAGTATTTT,CASSFGFRFGDTDTQYF